This T cell receptor beta chain was documented in a study of blood T cell repertoires in COVID-19. Study overall: The United States, Italy and Spain provided the acute and convalescent COVID-19 samples.

The data were produced by immunoSEQ multiplex PCR, yet TCRdb's version contains in-frame clones alone and is incomplete. The top ten hold 5.5% to 7% of the sample, which has a few hundred thousand clones, nearly 90% seen once. CDR3 length equals 14 residues. Germline CDR1 and CDR2: SEHNR and FQNEAQ (reference sequence). V lost 3 bases, J lost 4 bases, and 9 bases lay in between. This clone has just a few counts. Input material: PBMCs or T cells enriched from blood (not recorded which). The rearrangement uses TRBV7-9 and TRBJ1-4; D gene unclear. This clonotype originated in a woman in her twenties or thirties who had recovered from COVID-19. CDR3 in DNA: TGTGCCAGCAGCTTCGCGAACTATAATGAAAAACTGTTTTTT. Encoded protein: CASSFANYNEKLFF.